This TCR beta chain was sequenced during a study of CD8 T cells in Susac syndrome. TCR beta from blood CD8+ and CD4+ T cells was sequenced. The multiple sclerosis controls, all treatment-naive patients, had relapsing-remitting disease that was stable or active. The CDR3 sequence is 16 residues long. J lost 2 bases, V lost 5 bases, and 12 bases had no gene match. Per the germline V gene, CDR1 is MDHEN and CDR2 is SYDVKM. RNA was extracted with the RNeasy kit, and a quantity of about 0.45 to 1 ug was reverse transcribed using random hexamers. The method of amplification for TCR beta CDR3 was immunoSEQ multiplex PCR, covering 54 Vbeta and 13 Jbeta. TCRdb fed the immunoSEQ multiplex PCR reads into MiXCR, producing one record per CDR3 protein. In the table there are more than 55,000 distinct CDR3 sequences, 96% of which are singletons.

Sequenced: CD4+ T cells from PBMCs. The chain recombines TRBV28 with TRBJ2-7, with 7 bases fitting TRBD1. This sequence was found in a human donor with multiple sclerosis. The CDR3 protein is CASSPTGTASTYEQYF. CDR3 DNA sequence: TGTGCCAGCAGTCCGACCGGGACAGCATCCACCTACGAGCAGTACTTC.